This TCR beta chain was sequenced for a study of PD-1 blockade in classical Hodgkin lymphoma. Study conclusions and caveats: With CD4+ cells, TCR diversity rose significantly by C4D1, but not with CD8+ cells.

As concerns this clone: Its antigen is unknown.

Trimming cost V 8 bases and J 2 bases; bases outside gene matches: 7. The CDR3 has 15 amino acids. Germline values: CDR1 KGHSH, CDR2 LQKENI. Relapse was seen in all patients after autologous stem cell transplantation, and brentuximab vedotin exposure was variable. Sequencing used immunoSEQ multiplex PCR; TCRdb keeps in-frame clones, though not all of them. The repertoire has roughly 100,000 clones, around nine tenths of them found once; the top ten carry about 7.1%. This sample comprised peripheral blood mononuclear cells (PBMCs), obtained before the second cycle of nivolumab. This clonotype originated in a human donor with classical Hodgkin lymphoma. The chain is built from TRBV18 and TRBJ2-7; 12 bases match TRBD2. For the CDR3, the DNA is TGTGCCAGCACCCCAGGACTAGCGGGGCCCTACGAGCAGTACTTC. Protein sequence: CASTPGLAGPYEQYF.